These 15 T cell receptor beta chains came from one sample sequenced in a study of blood T cell repertoires in COVID-19. Repertoires were generated with immunoSEQ multiplex PCR, while TCRdb's copy carries only in-frame clones and drops some. The table records about 70,000 clones, about three quarters of them present only once. Sequenced sample: peripheral blood. The receptor set was obtained from a woman in her 70s with acute or convalescent COVID-19.

V gene TRBV6-5 combines with J gene TRBJ1-2, with a possible D match to TRBD1 (6 bases). Germline CDR1 is MNHEY and CDR2 is SVGAGI. Trimming removed 6 bases at V and 8 bases at J, with 13 bases between. The length of the CDR3 is 12 residues. The CDR3 is CASRTGLEGYTF. Written as DNA, the CDR3 is TGTGCCAGCAGAACAGGGTTGGAGGGCTACACCTTC.

This chain links TRBV19 with TRBJ1-1, with D possibly being TRBD1 (6 bases). This CDR3 comprises 15 residues. V was pared by 7 bases and J by 4 bases, with 19 bases between. Per the germline V gene, CDR1 is LNHDA and CDR2 is SQIVND (reference sequence). CDR3 sequence (DNA): TGTGCCAGTACCCTCGGCGGGGGGGCTAGCACTGAAGCTTTCTTT. This encodes CASTLGGGASTEAFF.

The rearrangement links TRBV4-3 to TRBJ1-2; D is undetermined. The CDR3 consists of 15 residues. The V gene's germline CDR1 is LGHNA and CDR2 YSLEER. The V end was cut by 0 bases, the J end by 4 bases, with 12 bases between. The CDR3 loop reads CASSQDFSGAYGYTF. The DNA of the CDR3 is TGCGCCAGCAGCCAAGATTTTTCAGGCGCCTATGGCTACACCTTC.

The V gene is TRBV5-1, the J gene TRBJ2-7; 9 bases fit TRBD1. The V gene end was trimmed by 2 bases and the J gene end by 0 bases; junction bases not matched to a gene: 6. Germline CDR1 reads SGHRS; CDR2 reads YFSETQ. There are 16 residues in the CDR3. The chain's CDR3 is CASSFGGGQGSYEQYF. CDR3 sequence (DNA): TGCGCCAGCAGCTTCGGTGGGGGACAGGGCTCCTACGAGCAGTACTTC.

The chain joins TRBV6-1 to TRBJ1-2; 8 nucleotides match TRBD1. This CDR3 region has 18 residues. The germline gives CDR1 MNHNS, CDR2 SASEGT. V lost 0 bases to trimming and J lost 1 base; unmatched junction nucleotides: 10. The CDR3 here is CASSEALSRGRDNYGYTF. For the CDR3, the DNA is TGTGCCAGCAGTGAAGCGCTCAGCAGGGGGCGGGATAACTATGGCTACACCTTC.

This sequence joins TRBV7-2 and TRBJ2-7, with 9 bases that match TRBD1. V was pared by 5 bases and J by 2 bases, with 4 bases of the junction left unmatched. This CDR3 is built from 14 residues. Germline V gene sequence: CDR1 SGHTA, CDR2 FQGNSA. CDR3 sequence (DNA): TGTGCCAGCAGCCTGGGACAGGGAACCTACGAGCAGTACTTC. This encodes CASSLGQGTYEQYF.

V is TRBV19 and J is TRBJ1-2, with D possibly TRBD1 on 6 matching bases. CDR1 is LNHDA and CDR2 is SQIVND in the germline V gene (reference sequence). Trimming removed 3 bases at V and 4 bases at J, with 12 bases between. This CDR3 spans 14 amino acids. The CDR3 DNA sequence: TGTGCCAGTAGTATCGCGACAGGAGTCTATGGCTACACCTTC. It translates to CASSIATGVYGYTF.

This chain uses TRBV5-1 with TRBJ2-7; D not certain. Germline values: CDR1 SGHRS, CDR2 YFSETQ. V lost 0 bases to trimming and J lost 2 bases, with 12 bases between them. The length of the CDR3 is 15 residues. CDR3 sequence reads: CASSLDGQYTYEQYF. The CDR3 region has the DNA TGCGCCAGCAGCTTGGATGGCCAGTATACCTACGAGCAGTACTTC.

This rearrangement joins TRBV7-8 to TRBJ1-5; a weak D match, TRBD1 (6 bases). This CDR3 spans 16 amino acids. The germline gives CDR1 SGHVS, CDR2 FQNEAQ. Trimming stripped 11 bases from V and 6 bases from J, with 26 bases between. In DNA, the CDR3 is TGTGCCTCCCTACTCTCAGGGGCAGTGGGAGCTCAGCCCCAGCATTTT. The encoded protein is CASLLSGAVGAQPQHF.

This chain joins TRBV4-2 and TRBJ2-2, with 11 nucleotides matching TRBD2. The CDR3 consists of 17 residues. CDR1 is LGHNA, CDR2 YNFKEQ, per germline. V lost 4 bases, J lost 3 bases, and 7 bases stayed unmatched. CDR3 in amino acids: CASSPAGTSGYTGELFF. The CDR3 DNA sequence: TGTGCCAGCAGCCCGGCGGGGACTAGCGGTTACACCGGGGAGCTGTTTTTT.

The chain employs TRBV11-3 and TRBJ2-7; D not certain. Trimming removed 7 bases from V and 4 bases from J, with 14 bases in between. The germline V gene has CDR1 SGHNT and CDR2 YENEEA. The CDR3 runs 13 residues. The CDR3: CASTLLPWYEQYF. CDR3 in DNA: TGTGCCAGCACCCTCCTACCCTGGTACGAGCAGTACTTC.

The V call is TRBV27, the J call TRBJ1-3; D unresolved. Germline CDR1 MNHEY, CDR2 SMNVEV (reference sequence). Deletions cut 2 bases from V and 4 bases from J, with 12 bases between. This CDR3 is built from 15 residues. This CDR3 is CASSLGASGGNTIYF. CDR3 bases: TGTGCCAGCAGTTTAGGCGCGTCGGGAGGAAACACCATATATTTT.

The V call is TRBV5-6, the J call TRBJ2-7, with TRBD1 matching 9 bases. This CDR3 contains 16 residues. In germline, CDR1 is SGHDT, CDR2 YYEEEE. V dropped 1 base and J dropped 7; count of bases not matched to a gene: 12. This CDR3 reads CASSLFVGTGNGEQYF. CDR3 nucleotides: TGTGCCAGCAGCTTGTTTGTGGGGACAGGGAATGGGGAGCAGTACTTC.

The rearrangement joins TRBV19 to TRBJ2-3, with 8 bases lining up with TRBD2. The ends lost 10 bases at V and 0 bases at J; junction bases unmatched: 15. Germline V gives CDR1 LNHDA, CDR2 SQIVND (reference sequence). CDR3 length: 17 amino acids. The DNA of the CDR3 is TGTGCCACCAAACCCCGGGGGGGCAAGGCTAGCACAGATACGCAGTATTTT. Protein: CATKPRGGKASTDTQYF. The full variable domain, rest sourced from reference TRBV19 and TRBJ2-3, is DGGITQSPKYLFRKEGQNVTLSCEQNLNHDAMYWYRQDPGQGLRLIYYSQIVNDFQKGDIAEGYSVSREKKESFPLTVTSAQKNPTAFYLCATKPRGGKASTDTQYFGPGTRLTVL.

There are a few counts of this clone. V usage is TRBV28 and J usage is TRBJ1-2; possibly TRBD1 for D (6 bases). This CDR3 spans 11 amino acids. Germline CDR1 MDHEN, CDR2 SYDVKM. Deletions cut 7 bases from V and 8 bases from J, with 11 bases between. CDR3 DNA: TGTGCCAGCACCCGGGGGGCAGGCTACACCTTC. This translates into CASTRGAGYTF.